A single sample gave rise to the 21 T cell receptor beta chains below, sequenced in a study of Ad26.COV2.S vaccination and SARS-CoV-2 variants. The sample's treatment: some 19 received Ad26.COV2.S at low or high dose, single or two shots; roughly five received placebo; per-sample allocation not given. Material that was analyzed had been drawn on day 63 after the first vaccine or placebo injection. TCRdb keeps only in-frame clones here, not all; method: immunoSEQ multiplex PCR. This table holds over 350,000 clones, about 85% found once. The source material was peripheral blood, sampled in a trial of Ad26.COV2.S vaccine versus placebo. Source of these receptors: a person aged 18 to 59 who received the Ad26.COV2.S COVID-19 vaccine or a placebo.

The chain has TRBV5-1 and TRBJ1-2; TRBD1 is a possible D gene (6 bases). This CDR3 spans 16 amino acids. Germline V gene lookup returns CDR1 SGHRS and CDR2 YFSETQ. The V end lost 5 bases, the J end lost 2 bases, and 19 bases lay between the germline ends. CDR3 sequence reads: CASSPGWGAINYGYTF. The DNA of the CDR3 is TGCGCCAGCAGTCCGGGGTGGGGGGCGATCAACTATGGCTACACCTTC.

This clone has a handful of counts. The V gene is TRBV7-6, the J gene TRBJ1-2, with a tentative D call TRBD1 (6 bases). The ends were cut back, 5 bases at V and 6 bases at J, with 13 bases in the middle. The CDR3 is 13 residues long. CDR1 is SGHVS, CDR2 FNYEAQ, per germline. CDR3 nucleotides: TGTGCCAGCAGCGCTACAGGGTCGGATGGCTACACCTTC. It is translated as CASSATGSDGYTF.

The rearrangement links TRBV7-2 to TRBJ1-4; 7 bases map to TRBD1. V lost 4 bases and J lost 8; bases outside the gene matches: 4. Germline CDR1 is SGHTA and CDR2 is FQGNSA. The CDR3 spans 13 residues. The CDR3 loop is CASSSRQGEKLFF. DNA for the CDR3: TGTGCCAGCAGCTCGAGACAGGGAGAAAAACTGTTTTTT.

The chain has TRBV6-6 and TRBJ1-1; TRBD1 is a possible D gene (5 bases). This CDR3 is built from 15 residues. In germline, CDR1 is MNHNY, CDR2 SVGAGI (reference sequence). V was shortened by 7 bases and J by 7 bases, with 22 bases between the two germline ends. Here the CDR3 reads CASTQLPREISEAFF. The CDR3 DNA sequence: TGTGCCAGCACTCAATTACCCAGGGAAATCAGTGAAGCTTTCTTT.

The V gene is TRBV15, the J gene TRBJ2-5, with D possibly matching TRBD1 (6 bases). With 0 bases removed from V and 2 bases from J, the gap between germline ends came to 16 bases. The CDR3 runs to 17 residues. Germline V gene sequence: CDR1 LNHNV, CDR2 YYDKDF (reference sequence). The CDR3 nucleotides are TGTGCCACCAGCAGAGATACAGGGTACGGACAGCAAGAGACCCAGTACTTC. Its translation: CATSRDTGYGQQETQYF.

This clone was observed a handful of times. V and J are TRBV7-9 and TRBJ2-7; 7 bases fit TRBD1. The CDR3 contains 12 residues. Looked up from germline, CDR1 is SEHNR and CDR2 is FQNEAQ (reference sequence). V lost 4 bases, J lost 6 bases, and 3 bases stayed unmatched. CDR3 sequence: CASSSTGVEQYF. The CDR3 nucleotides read TGTGCCAGCAGCTCTACAGGGGTCGAGCAGTACTTC.

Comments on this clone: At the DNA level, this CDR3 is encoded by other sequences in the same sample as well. CDR3 coding DNA: TGTGCCAGCAGTCATGAGGGGAATCAGCCCCAGCATTTT. Its translation is CASSHEGNQPQHF. V and J are TRBV7-9 and TRBJ1-5, with a tentative D call TRBD1 (5 bases). The CDR3 has 13 amino acids. Germline CDR1 is SEHNR and CDR2 is FQNEAQ (reference sequence). Trimming left V 6 bases short and J 4 bases short, with 10 bases between.

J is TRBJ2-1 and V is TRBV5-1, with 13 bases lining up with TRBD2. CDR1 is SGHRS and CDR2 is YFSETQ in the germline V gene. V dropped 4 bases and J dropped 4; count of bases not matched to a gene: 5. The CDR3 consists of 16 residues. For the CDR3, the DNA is TGCGCCAGCAGCAGGGAGGGACTAGCGGGGTACAATGAGCAGTTCTTC. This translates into CASSREGLAGYNEQFF.

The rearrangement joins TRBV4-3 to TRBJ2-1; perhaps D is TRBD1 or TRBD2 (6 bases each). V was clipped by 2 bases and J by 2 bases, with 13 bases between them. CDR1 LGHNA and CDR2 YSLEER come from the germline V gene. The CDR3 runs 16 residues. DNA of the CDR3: TGCGCCAGCAGCCAATCTGAGGGGGGCGCCTACAATGAGCAGTTCTTC. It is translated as CASSQSEGGAYNEQFF.

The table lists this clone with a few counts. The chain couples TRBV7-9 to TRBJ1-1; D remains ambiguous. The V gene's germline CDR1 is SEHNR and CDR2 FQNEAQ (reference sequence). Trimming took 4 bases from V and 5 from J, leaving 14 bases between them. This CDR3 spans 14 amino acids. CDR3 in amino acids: CASSSRDLLTEAFF. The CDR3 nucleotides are TGTGCCAGCAGCTCTCGAGACCTTTTGACTGAAGCTTTCTTT.

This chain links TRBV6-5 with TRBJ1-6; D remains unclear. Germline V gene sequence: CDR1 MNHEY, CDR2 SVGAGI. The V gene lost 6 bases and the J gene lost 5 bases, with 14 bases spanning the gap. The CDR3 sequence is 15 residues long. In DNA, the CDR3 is TGTGCCAGCAGGTCCCGGAGTAGGGATAATTCACCCCTCCACTTT. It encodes CASRSRSRDNSPLHF.

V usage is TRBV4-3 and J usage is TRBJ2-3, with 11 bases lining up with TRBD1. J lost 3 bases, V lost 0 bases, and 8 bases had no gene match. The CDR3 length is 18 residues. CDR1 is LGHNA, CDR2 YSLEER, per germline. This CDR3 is CASSQEGQGAFGTDTQYF. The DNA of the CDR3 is TGCGCCAGCAGCCAAGAAGGACAGGGGGCCTTTGGGACAGATACGCAGTATTTT.

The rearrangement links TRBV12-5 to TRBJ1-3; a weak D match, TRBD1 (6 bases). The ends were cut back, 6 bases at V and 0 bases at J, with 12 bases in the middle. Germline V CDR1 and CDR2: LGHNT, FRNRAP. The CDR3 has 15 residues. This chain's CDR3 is CASGNRDSSGNTIYF. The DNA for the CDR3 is TGTGCTAGTGGAAACAGGGATTCCTCTGGAAACACCATATATTTT. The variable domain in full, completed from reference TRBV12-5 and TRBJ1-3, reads DARVTQTPRHKVTEMGQEVTMRCQPILGHNTVFWYRQTMMQGLELLAYFRNRAPLDDSGMPKDRFSAEMPDATLATLKIQPSEPRDSAVYFCASGNRDSSGNTIYFGEGSWLTVV.

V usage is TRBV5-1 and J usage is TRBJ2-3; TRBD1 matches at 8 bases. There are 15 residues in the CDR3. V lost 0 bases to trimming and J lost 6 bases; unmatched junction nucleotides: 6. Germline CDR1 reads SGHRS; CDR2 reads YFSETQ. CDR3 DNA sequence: TGCGCCAGCAGCTTGGGACAGGGGTTCAGGGATACGCAGTATTTT. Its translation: CASSLGQGFRDTQYF.

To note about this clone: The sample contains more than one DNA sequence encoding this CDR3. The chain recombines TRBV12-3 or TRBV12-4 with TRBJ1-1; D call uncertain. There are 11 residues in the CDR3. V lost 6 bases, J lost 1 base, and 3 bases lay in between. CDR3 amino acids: CASSRNTEAFF. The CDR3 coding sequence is TGTGCCAGCAGCCGGAACACTGAAGCTTTCTTT.

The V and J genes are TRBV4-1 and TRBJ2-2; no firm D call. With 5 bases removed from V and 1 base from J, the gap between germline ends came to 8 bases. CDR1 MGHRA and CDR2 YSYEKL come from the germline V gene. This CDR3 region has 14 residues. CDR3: CASSSSVNTGELFF. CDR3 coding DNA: TGCGCCAGCAGCTCTTCAGTGAACACCGGGGAGCTGTTTTTT.

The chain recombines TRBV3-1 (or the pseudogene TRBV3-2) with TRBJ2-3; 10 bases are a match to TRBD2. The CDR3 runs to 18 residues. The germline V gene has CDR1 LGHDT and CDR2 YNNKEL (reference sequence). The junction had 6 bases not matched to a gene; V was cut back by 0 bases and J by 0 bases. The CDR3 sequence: CASSQEPSGGFSTDTQYF. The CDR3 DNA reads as TGTGCCAGCAGCCAAGAACCTAGCGGGGGCTTTAGCACAGATACGCAGTATTTT.

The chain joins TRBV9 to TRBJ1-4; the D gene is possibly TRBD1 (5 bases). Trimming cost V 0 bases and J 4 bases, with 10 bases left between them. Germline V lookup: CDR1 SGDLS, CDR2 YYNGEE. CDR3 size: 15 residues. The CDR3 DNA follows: TGTGCCAGCAGCGTAGATGGGGCAGATAATGAAAAACTGTTTTTT. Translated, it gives CASSVDGADNEKLFF.

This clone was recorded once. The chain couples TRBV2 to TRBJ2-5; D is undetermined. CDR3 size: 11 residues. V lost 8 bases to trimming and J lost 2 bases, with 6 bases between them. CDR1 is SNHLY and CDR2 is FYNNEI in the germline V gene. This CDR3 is CASALQETQYF. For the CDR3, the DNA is TGTGCCAGCGCCCTTCAAGAGACCCAGTACTTC.

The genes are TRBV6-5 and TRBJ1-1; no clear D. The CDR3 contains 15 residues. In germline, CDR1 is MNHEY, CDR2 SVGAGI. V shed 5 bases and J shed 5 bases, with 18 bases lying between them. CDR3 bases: TGTGCCAGCAGTCCGGAAACAGTGGGGAGGACTGAAGCTTTCTTT. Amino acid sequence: CASSPETVGRTEAFF.

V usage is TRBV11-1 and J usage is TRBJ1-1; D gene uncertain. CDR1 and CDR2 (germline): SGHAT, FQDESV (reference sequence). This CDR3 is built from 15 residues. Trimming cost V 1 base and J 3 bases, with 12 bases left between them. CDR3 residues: CASSLDPVADTEAFF. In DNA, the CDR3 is TGTGCCAGCAGCTTAGATCCGGTGGCGGACACTGAAGCTTTCTTT.